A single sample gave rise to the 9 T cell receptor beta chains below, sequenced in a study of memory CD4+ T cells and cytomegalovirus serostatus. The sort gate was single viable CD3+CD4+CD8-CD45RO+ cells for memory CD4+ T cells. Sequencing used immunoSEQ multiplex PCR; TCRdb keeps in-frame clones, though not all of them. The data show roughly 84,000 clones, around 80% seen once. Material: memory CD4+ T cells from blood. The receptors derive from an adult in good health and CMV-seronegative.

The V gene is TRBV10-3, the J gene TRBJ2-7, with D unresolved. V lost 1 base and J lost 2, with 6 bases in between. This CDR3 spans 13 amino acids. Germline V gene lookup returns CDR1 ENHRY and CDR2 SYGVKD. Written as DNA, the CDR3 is TGTGCCATCAGTGAGTTCGAGGCCTACGAGCAGTACTTC. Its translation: CAISEFEAYEQYF.

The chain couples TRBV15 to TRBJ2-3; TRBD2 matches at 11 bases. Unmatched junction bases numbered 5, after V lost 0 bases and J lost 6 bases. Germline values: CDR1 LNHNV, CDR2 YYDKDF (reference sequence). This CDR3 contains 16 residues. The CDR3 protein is CATSRDASGGRDTQYF. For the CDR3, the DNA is TGTGCCACCAGCAGAGACGCTAGCGGGGGGAGGGATACGCAGTATTTT.

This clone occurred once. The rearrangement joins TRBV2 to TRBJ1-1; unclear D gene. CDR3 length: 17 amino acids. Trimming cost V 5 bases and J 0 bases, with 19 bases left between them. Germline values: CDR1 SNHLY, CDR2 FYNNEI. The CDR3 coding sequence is TGTGCCAGCAGTCGGGAGTTATTGACCGTTATGAACACTGAAGCTTTCTTT. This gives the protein CASSRELLTVMNTEAFF. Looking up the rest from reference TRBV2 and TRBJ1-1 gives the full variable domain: EPEVTQTPSHQVTQMGQEVILRCVPISNHLYFYWYRQILGQKVEFLVSFYNNEISEKSEIFDDQFSVERPDGSNFTLKIRSTKLEDSAMYFCASSRELLTVMNTEAFFGQGTRLTVV.

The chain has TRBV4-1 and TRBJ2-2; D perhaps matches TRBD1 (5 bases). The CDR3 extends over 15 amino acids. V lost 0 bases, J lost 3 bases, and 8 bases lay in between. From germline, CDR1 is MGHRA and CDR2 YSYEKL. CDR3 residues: CASSQDEGDTGELFF. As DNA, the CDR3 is TGCGCCAGCAGCCAAGACGAAGGGGACACCGGGGAGCTGTTTTTT.

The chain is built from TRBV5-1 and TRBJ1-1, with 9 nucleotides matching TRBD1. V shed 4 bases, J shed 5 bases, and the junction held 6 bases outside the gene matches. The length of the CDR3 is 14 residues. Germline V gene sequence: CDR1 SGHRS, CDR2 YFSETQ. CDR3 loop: CASSTGQGNTEAFF. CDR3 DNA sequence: TGCGCCAGCAGCACCGGACAGGGGAATACTGAAGCTTTCTTT. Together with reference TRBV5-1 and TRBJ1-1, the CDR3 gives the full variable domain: KAGVTQTPRYLIKTRGQQVTLSCSPISGHRSVSWYQQTPGQGLQFLFEYFSETQRNKGNFPGRFSGRQFSNSRSEMNVSTLELGDSALYLCASSTGQGNTEAFFGQGTRLTVV.

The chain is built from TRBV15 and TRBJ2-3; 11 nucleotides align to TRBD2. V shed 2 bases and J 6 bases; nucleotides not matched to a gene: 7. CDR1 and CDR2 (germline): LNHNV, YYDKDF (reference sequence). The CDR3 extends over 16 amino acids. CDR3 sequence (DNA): TGTGCCACCAGCAGATCGGCTAGCGGGGGGTTGGATACGCAGTATTTT. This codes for CATSRSASGGLDTQYF. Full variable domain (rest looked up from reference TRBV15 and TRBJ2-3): DAMVIQNPRYQVTQFGKPVTLSCSQTLNHNVMYWYQQKSSQAPKLLFHYYDKDFNNEADTPDNFQSRRPNTSFCFLDIRSPGLGDTAMYLCATSRSASGGLDTQYFGPGTRLTVL.

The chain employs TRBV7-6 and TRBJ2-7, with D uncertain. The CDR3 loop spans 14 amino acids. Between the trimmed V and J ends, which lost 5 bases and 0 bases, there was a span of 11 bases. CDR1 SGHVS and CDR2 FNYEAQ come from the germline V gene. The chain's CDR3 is CASSGSRASYEQYF. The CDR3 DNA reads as TGTGCCAGCAGCGGCTCCCGTGCCTCCTACGAGCAGTACTTC. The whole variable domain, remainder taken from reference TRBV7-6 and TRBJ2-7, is GAGVSQSPRYKVTKRGQDVALRCDPISGHVSLYWYRQALGQGPEFLTYFNYEAQQDKSGLPNDRFSAERPEGSISTLTIQRTEQRDSAMYRCASSGSRASYEQYFGPGTRLTVT.

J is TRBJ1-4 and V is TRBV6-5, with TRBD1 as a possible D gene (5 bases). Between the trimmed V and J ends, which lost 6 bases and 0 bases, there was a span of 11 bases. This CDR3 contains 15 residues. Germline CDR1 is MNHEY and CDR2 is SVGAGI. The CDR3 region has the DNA TGTGCCAGCAGCTTCAGGGAGGCAACTAATGAAAAACTGTTTTTT. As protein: CASSFREATNEKLFF.

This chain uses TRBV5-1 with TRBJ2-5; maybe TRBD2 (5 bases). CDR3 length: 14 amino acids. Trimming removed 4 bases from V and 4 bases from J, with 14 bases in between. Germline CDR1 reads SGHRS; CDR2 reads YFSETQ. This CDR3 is CASSAAVPGETQYF. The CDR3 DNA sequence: TGCGCCAGCAGCGCAGCGGTCCCGGGAGAGACCCAGTACTTC.